One and the same sample provided the 28 T cell receptor beta chains below, sequenced in a study of shared clonotypes between healthy human individuals. Profiled with immunoSEQ multiplex PCR; TCRdb holds only in-frame clones, not every one. The sample includes about 1 million clones, roughly 75% of them seen just once. Input material: memory CD4+ T cells sorted from blood. Subset meaning: CD45RA-negative fraction. The receptors were gathered from a man between 18 and 29 years old in good health.

The chain joins TRBV6-6 to TRBJ2-7; no clear D gene. V lost 2 bases and J lost 6, with 14 bases in between. The CDR3 extends over 14 amino acids. The V gene's germline CDR1 is MNHNY and CDR2 SVGAGI (reference sequence). The CDR3 nucleotides read TGTGCCAGCAGTTACCTAGGACCGTCGTCCGAGCAGTACTTC. It encodes CASSYLGPSSEQYF.

Remarks on this clone: The same CDR3 is also encoded by other DNA sequences in this sample. The chain links TRBV5-1 to TRBJ2-7; 7 bases are shared with TRBD1. CDR1 is SGHRS and CDR2 is YFSETQ in the germline V gene. The ends lost 4 bases at V and 2 bases at J; junction bases unmatched: 3. The CDR3 runs to 13 residues. The CDR3 region is CASSIDRAYEQYF. CDR3 bases: TGCGCCAGCAGCATCGACAGGGCCTACGAGCAGTACTTC.

On this clone: Other DNA sequences from this sample encode an identical CDR3 as well. The chain recombines TRBV18 with TRBJ2-5; D unclear. Trimming took off 1 base at V and 2 bases at J, with 5 bases between the two ends. Germline V gene lookup returns CDR1 KGHSH and CDR2 LQKENI. This CDR3 comprises 13 residues. The DNA for the CDR3 is TGTGCCAGCTCACCACAGGTTCAAGAGACCCAGTACTTC. Amino acid sequence: CASSPQVQETQYF.

This chain links TRBV6-5 with TRBJ2-1, with D tentatively TRBD2 (6 bases). Germline values: CDR1 MNHEY, CDR2 SVGAGI. Trimming took off 6 bases at V and 1 base at J, with 10 bases between the two ends. The CDR3 covers 14 residues. Here the CDR3 DNA reads TGTGCCAGCAGGAAGGAGGGATCCTACAATGAGCAGTTCTTC. This sequence encodes CASRKEGSYNEQFF.

With regard to this clone: Germline and junction disagree at one end, which may indicate a read error. The V call is TRBV11-2, the J call TRBJ2-1; 9 nucleotides line up with TRBD2. The germline CDR1 and CDR2 sequences are SGHAT and FQNNGV. This CDR3 has 18 residues. CDR3 nucleotides: TGTGCCAGCAGCCCGGGACTAGCAGGGGGGTGGCCCTACATTGAGCAGTTCTTC. Residues: CASSPGLAGGWPYIEQFF.

The rearrangement joins TRBV9 to TRBJ1-6, with 7 positions matching TRBD1. Trimming removed 6 bases from V and 4 bases from J; junction bases left unmatched: 10. This CDR3 has 16 amino acids. The germline gives CDR1 SGDLS, CDR2 YYNGEE. CDR3 nucleotides: TGTGCCAGCACGCACAGGGGTCAACCATATAATTCACCCCTCCACTTT. This sequence encodes CASTHRGQPYNSPLHF.

This chain connects TRBV19 to TRBJ2-7, with TRBD1 matching over 7 bases. The CDR3 extends over 16 amino acids. Unmatched junction bases numbered 14, after V lost 4 bases and J lost 5 bases. Germline lookup yields CDR1 LNHDA and CDR2 SQIVND (reference sequence). CDR3 region: CASSTRRTGPWHEQYF. The CDR3 nucleotides are TGTGCCAGTAGTACCCGGAGGACAGGCCCGTGGCACGAGCAGTACTTC.

This clone was seen a handful of times. The chain combines TRBV30 with TRBJ1-5; perhaps TRBD1 as D (5 bases). This CDR3 region has 14 residues. Looked up from germline, CDR1 is GTSNPN and CDR2 is SVGIG (reference sequence). The V end lost 0 bases, the J end lost 1 base, and 7 bases lay between the germline ends. This CDR3 is CAWSVGVSNQPQHF. The CDR3 nucleotides read TGTGCCTGGAGTGTAGGGGTAAGCAATCAGCCCCAGCATTTT.

V and J are TRBV20-1 and TRBJ1-2; D is uncertain. CDR3 size: 9 residues. Trimming pared 7 bases from V and 5 bases from J, leaving 5 bases between. Germline V gene lookup returns CDR1 DFQATT and CDR2 SNEGSKA (reference sequence). The CDR3 protein is CSDTYGYTF. CDR3 sequence (DNA): TGCAGTGATACGTATGGCTACACCTTC.

The chain is built from TRBV6-1 and TRBJ2-1; D is ambiguous. The V gene's germline CDR1 is MNHNS and CDR2 SASEGT. The V and J ends lost 6 bases and 5 bases respectively, with 17 bases between them. The CDR3 is 15 residues long. CDR3 loop: CASRSQGVGNNEQFF. The CDR3 DNA reads as TGTGCCAGCAGGTCACAAGGAGTGGGAAACAATGAGCAGTTCTTC.

The chain couples TRBV20-1 to TRBJ2-1; unclear D gene. The CDR3 runs 11 residues. The germline V gene encodes CDR1 DFQATT and CDR2 SNEGSKA (reference sequence). Trimming stripped 1 base from V and 4 bases from J, with 2 bases between. CDR3 loop: CSARVYNEQFF. Here the CDR3 DNA reads TGCAGTGCTAGAGTATACAATGAGCAGTTCTTC.

The rearrangement uses TRBV30 and TRBJ1-5, with 8 bases lining up with TRBD1. This CDR3 comprises 17 residues. The junction had 7 bases not matched to a gene; V was cut back by 0 bases and J by 0 bases. The germline gives CDR1 GTSNPN, CDR2 SVGIG (reference sequence). DNA of the CDR3: TGTGCCTGGAGTGTACATCGGACAGGGTATAGCAATCAGCCCCAGCATTTT. Its translation is CAWSVHRTGYSNQPQHF.

The chain joins TRBV9 to TRBJ2-3, with 7 bases lining up with TRBD2. The trim removed 3 bases at V and 0 bases at J, leaving 19 bases unmatched. The CDR3 contains 20 residues. Germline assignment: CDR1 SGDLS and CDR2 YYNGEE. CDR3 in amino acids: CASSDGGGVPFPYSTDTQYF. The CDR3 DNA follows: TGTGCCAGCAGCGATGGGGGAGGGGTCCCCTTTCCCTATAGCACAGATACGCAGTATTTT.

The V and J genes are TRBV7-2 and TRBJ1-6; TRBD1 matches at 7 bases. Germline assignment: CDR1 SGHTA and CDR2 FQGNSA. After removal of 5 bases from V and 0 bases from J, the junction contained 4 bases not matched to a gene. The CDR3 consists of 16 residues. The CDR3 sequence: CASSQTGSSYNSPLHF. The DNA for the CDR3 is TGTGCCAGCAGCCAGACAGGGAGCTCCTATAATTCACCCCTCCACTTT.

The chain joins TRBV18 to TRBJ2-1, with 8 bases identical to TRBD1. Trimming took 4 bases from V and 8 from J; bases not matched to a gene: 10. Germline values: CDR1 KGHSH, CDR2 LQKENI. There are 15 residues in the CDR3. CDR3 amino acids: CASSQRQGTLDEQFF. CDR3 nucleotides: TGTGCCAGCTCACAAAGACAGGGGACTCTCGATGAGCAGTTCTTC.

The V gene is TRBV5-1, the J gene TRBJ2-7; TRBD1 agrees at 7 bases. CDR3 length: 13 amino acids. V gave up 0 bases and J gave up 7 bases; unmatched junction bases: 4. Germline V gene data show CDR1 as SGHRS and CDR2 as YFSETQ. The CDR3 region is CASSLGQGSEQYF. Written as DNA, the CDR3 is TGCGCCAGCAGCTTGGGACAGGGATCAGAGCAGTACTTC.

Remarks on this clone: The same CDR3 is also encoded by other DNA sequences in this sample. The chain carries TRBV11-3 and TRBJ2-5, with 7 bases aligning to TRBD1. Germline CDR1 is SGHNT and CDR2 is YENEEA. V dropped 1 base and J dropped 2; count of bases not matched to a gene: 4. The CDR3 has 15 amino acids. The CDR3 DNA is TGTGCCAGCAGCTTAGGGGGGACAGATCAAGAGACCCAGTACTTC. Its protein product is CASSLGGTDQETQYF.

This clone was recorded a few times. V usage is TRBV30 and J usage is TRBJ2-5, with unresolved D. TRBJ2-7 explains the end of the DNA better; the J call may be wrong. Germline CDR1 reads GTSNPN; CDR2 reads SVGIG (reference sequence). This CDR3 spans 12 amino acids. The CDR3 loop is CAWGKGSYEQYF. DNA for the CDR3: TGTGCCTGGGGAAAGGGTTCCTACGAGCAGTACTTC.

This chain joins TRBV5-1 and TRBJ2-4; 12 bases agree with TRBD2. The CDR3 is 15 residues long. Per the germline V gene, CDR1 is SGHRS and CDR2 is YFSETQ. Losses at the gene ends were 6 bases for V and 9 bases for J; bases not matched to a gene: 10. CDR3 in amino acids: CASTLTSGGGGIQYF. The CDR3 DNA reads TGCGCCAGCACCCTGACTAGCGGGGGAGGAGGCATTCAGTACTTC.

The chain carries TRBV2 and TRBJ2-1; the match to TRBD1 covers 7 bases. V trimming: 6 bases; J trimming: 8 bases; junction bases outside the gene matches: 4. Germline V gene lookup returns CDR1 SNHLY and CDR2 FYNNEI. The CDR3 is 12 residues long. This CDR3 reads CASRTGFDEQFF. CDR3 bases: TGTGCCAGCAGGACAGGGTTCGATGAGCAGTTCTTC.

This clone was seen a handful of times. The chain carries TRBV18 and TRBJ2-5, with 7 bases that match TRBD1. Trimming at V came to 0 bases and at J to 5 bases, leaving 3 bases not matched to a gene. Germline CDR1 reads KGHSH; CDR2 reads LQKENI. The CDR3 loop spans 14 amino acids. CDR3 bases: TGTGCCAGCTCACCACCGCTCAGGGGGGAGACCCAGTACTTC. The encoded protein is CASSPPLRGETQYF.

CDR3 protein: CASRDPGQKSDGYTF. DNA for the CDR3: TGCGCCAGCAGGGATCCGGGACAAAAGTCTGATGGCTACACCTTC. The chain recombines TRBV5-1 with TRBJ1-2; weak D call: TRBD1 (6 bases). Trimming removed 5 bases from V and 6 bases from J, with 20 bases in between. The CDR3 totals 15 residues. Germline V gives CDR1 SGHRS, CDR2 YFSETQ.

The chain is built from TRBV10-2 and TRBJ1-1; the D is unclear. The CDR3 has 14 residues. Per germline, CDR1 WSHSY and CDR2 SAAADI. The V end was cut by 3 bases, the J end by 5 bases, with 13 bases between. The CDR3 coding sequence is TGCGCCAGCAGTGATCCTCCACCGGGAACTGAAGCTTTCTTT. Translated, it gives CASSDPPPGTEAFF.

This clone was observed a handful of times. The chain joins TRBV10-2 to TRBJ1-6, with TRBD1 matching 7 bases. Germline CDR1 reads WSHSY; CDR2 reads SAAADI. Trimming cost V 7 bases and J 5 bases; bases outside gene matches: 8. This CDR3 is 15 amino acids long. CDR3 coding DNA: TGCGCCAGCACTTTGGGGCAGGGGGATAATTCACCCCTCCACTTT. Amino acids: CASTLGQGDNSPLHF.

V is TRBV7-8 and J is TRBJ1-1, with a possible D match to TRBD1 (5 bases). The CDR3 consists of 14 residues. V was cut by 0 bases and J by 7 bases, with 12 bases left in between. From germline, CDR1 is SGHVS and CDR2 FQNEAQ. CDR3 amino acids: CASSLAPTAHEAFF. CDR3 nucleotide sequence: TGTGCCAGCAGCTTAGCCCCGACAGCTCATGAAGCTTTCTTT.

This clone was seen only a few times. The chain carries TRBV6-1 and TRBJ1-5, with D possibly TRBD1 on 5 matching bases. Germline CDR1 reads MNHNS; CDR2 reads SASEGT. Trimming shortened V by 7 bases and J by 3 bases, and 10 bases separated the two germline ends. The CDR3 spans 13 residues. CDR3 protein: CASTGTLNQPQHF. The CDR3 nucleotides read TGTGCCAGCACAGGGACTCTCAATCAGCCCCAGCATTTT.

The rearrangement links TRBV4-3 to TRBJ2-3, with no clear D. The germline CDR1 and CDR2 sequences are LGHNA and YSLEER. The CDR3 sequence is 13 residues long. V lost 6 bases and J 6 bases, leaving 13 bases between the germline ends. Here the CDR3 DNA reads TGCGCCAGCAGTCAAAGAACCCTCGATACGCAGTATTTT. It translates to CASSQRTLDTQYF.

Only a few counts were recorded for this clone. The J gene is TRBJ2-7, the V gene TRBV30, with D possibly called TRBD1 or TRBD2 (5 bases each). CDR1 is GTSNPN, CDR2 SVGIG, per germline (reference sequence). This CDR3 spans 13 amino acids. V lost 0 bases and J 7 bases, leaving 13 bases between the germline ends. The CDR3 sequence is CAWSVRIGTEQYF. The DNA of the CDR3 is TGTGCCTGGAGTGTACGGATTGGGACGGAGCAGTACTTC.